These 30 T cell receptor beta chains came from one sample sequenced in a study of T-cell memory formation after mild COVID-19. TCRdb redid the calling of the 5' RACE reads with MiXCR, one entry per CDR3 protein. Altogether about 610,000 distinct CDR3 sequences are present, 17% being singletons, with the ten largest covering about 8.1%. The sequenced sample was PBMCs or a T cell subset sorted from them (not recorded which). The receptors were gathered from an adult woman who had mild COVID-19 (a few samples of this study predate the infection). Cell type and time point are not known.

In this sample, this clonotype turned up many times. The rearrangement links TRBV5-1 to TRBJ2-4, with D perhaps matching TRBD1 (6 bases). This CDR3 comprises 14 residues. CDR1 is SGHRS, CDR2 YFSETQ, per germline. V was pared by 3 bases and J by 9 bases, with 16 bases between. The CDR3 reads CASSSGQTRIIQYF. CDR3 sequence (DNA): TGCGCCAGCAGCTCAGGACAGACCCGAATCATTCAGTACTTC. The complete variable domain, with remaining parts taken from reference TRBV5-1 and TRBJ2-4, reads KAGVTQTPRYLIKTRGQQVTLSCSPISGHRSVSWYQQTPGQGLQFLFEYFSETQRNKGNFPGRFSGRQFSNSRSEMNVSTLELGDSALYLCASSSGQTRIIQYFGAGTRLSVL.

There are a few counts of this clonotype. This chain links TRBV15 with TRBJ2-1; D is tentatively TRBD1 or TRBD2 (7 bases each). This CDR3 spans 16 amino acids. V dropped 4 bases and J dropped 3 bases, with 16 bases sitting between them. CDR1 and CDR2 (germline): LNHNV, YYDKDF (reference sequence). This chain's CDR3 is CATSTTGRGYYNEQFF. The CDR3 DNA sequence: TGTGCCACCAGCACGACAGGGAGGGGATACTACAATGAGCAGTTCTTC.

This clonotype was seen more than once but under ten times. The CDR3 loop reads CSARSATSTSNSPLHF. The CDR3 nucleotides read TGCAGTGCTAGATCAGCCACATCAACCTCTAATTCACCCCTCCACTTT. The rearrangement joins TRBV20-1 to TRBJ1-6; no definite D call. The CDR3 is made up of 16 amino acids. CDR1 and CDR2 (germline): DFQATT, SNEGSKA (reference sequence). V shed 2 bases and J shed 6 bases, with 17 bases lying between them.

The genes are TRBV29-1 and TRBJ2-5; a possible D gene is TRBD1 (7 bases). Trimming stripped 7 bases from V and 4 bases from J, with 10 bases between. The CDR3 totals 11 residues. Germline CDR1 SQVTM, CDR2 ANQGSEA. CDR3 sequence (DNA): TGCAGCGGCCAGGGGGGAGAGACCCAGTACTTC. Protein product: CSGQGGETQYF.

The rearrangement links TRBV6-5 to TRBJ1-1; TRBD1 is a possible D gene (5 bases). Germline V gene lookup returns CDR1 MNHEY and CDR2 SVGAGI. The CDR3 has 15 amino acids. Trimming took off 0 bases at V and 0 bases at J, with 8 bases between the two ends. This CDR3 reads CASSYSQGLNTEAFF. The CDR3 bases are TGTGCCAGCAGTTACTCGCAGGGCTTGAACACTGAAGCTTTCTTT.

This clonotype was counted a few times. V and J are TRBV7-9 and TRBJ2-5; possibly TRBD2 for D (5 bases). The CDR3 has 11 amino acids. CDR1 SEHNR and CDR2 FQNEAQ come from the germline V gene (reference sequence). Between the trimmed V and J ends, which lost 8 bases and 5 bases, there was a span of 9 bases. CDR3 sequence: CASCSGETQYF. CDR3 coding DNA: TGTGCCAGCTGTTCGGGGGAGACCCAGTACTTC.

This clonotype was observed at least ten times. The rearrangement links TRBV20-1 to TRBJ1-6; 7 nucleotides match TRBD1. Germline trimming cut 8 bases from V and 10 bases from J; bases unmatched to any gene: 14. Germline assignment: CDR1 DFQATT and CDR2 SNEGSKA (reference sequence). This CDR3 has 14 residues. The CDR3 DNA sequence: TGCAGTATTAGAGAGGAAAGGGACAGCTCACCCCTCCACTTT. It is translated as CSIREERDSSPLHF.

The J gene is TRBJ2-2, the V gene TRBV19; D not certain. Germline CDR1 is LNHDA and CDR2 is SQIVND (reference sequence). The V gene lost 3 bases and the J gene lost 6 bases, with 14 bases spanning the gap. The length of the CDR3 is 15 residues. The CDR3 DNA is TGTGCCAGTAGTATTCCCGTCTCTGGTGCCGGGGAGCTGTTTTTT. Protein sequence: CASSIPVSGAGELFF. The full variable domain, with the rest looked up from reference TRBV19 and TRBJ2-2, is DGGITQSPKYLFRKEGQNVTLSCEQNLNHDAMYWYRQDPGQGLRLIYYSQIVNDFQKGDIAEGYSVSREKKESFPLTVTSAQKNPTAFYLCASSIPVSGAGELFFGEGSRLTVL.

Only a few counts were recorded for this clonotype. The chain has TRBV6-1 and TRBJ1-1; D is ambiguous. The CDR3 has 13 residues. Per the germline V gene, CDR1 is MNHNS and CDR2 is SASEGT. The germline V and J ends were trimmed by 1 base and 1 base, with 4 bases remaining between them. The CDR3 nucleotides are TGTGCCAGCAGTGAAGATACGAACACTGAAGCTTTCTTT. As protein: CASSEDTNTEAFF.

This clonotype was seen a few times. The V gene is TRBV29-1, the J gene TRBJ1-1, with 8 nucleotides matching TRBD1. The CDR3 covers 14 residues. V was clipped by 0 bases and J by 4 bases; unmatched bases: 4. Germline CDR1 and CDR2: SQVTM and ANQGSEA. CDR3: CSVEEPGQGTEAFF. The CDR3, as DNA: TGCAGCGTTGAAGAGCCCGGACAGGGCACTGAAGCTTTCTTT.

The rearrangement links TRBV20-1 to TRBJ2-7, with 10 bases lining up with TRBD1. Looked up from germline, CDR1 is DFQATT and CDR2 is SNEGSKA (reference sequence). The CDR3 is 15 residues long. J lost 1 base, V lost 1 base, and 4 bases had no gene match. CDR3 DNA: TGCAGTGCTAGAGTTCCGGGACAGGGGTCCTACGAGCAGTACTTC. It translates to CSARVPGQGSYEQYF.

This clonotype has a handful of counts. The chain has TRBV14 and TRBJ2-7, with D possibly being TRBD1 or TRBD2 (5 bases each). V lost 4 bases to trimming and J lost 2 bases, with 18 bases between them. The CDR3 is 16 residues long. Germline CDR1 SGHDN, CDR2 FVKESK. In DNA form, the CDR3 reads TGTGCCAGCAGCCGACGACAGCTATCGGGGACCTACGAGCAGTACTTC. Its protein is CASSRRQLSGTYEQYF.

V and J are TRBV4-2 and TRBJ2-5; 13 positions agree with TRBD2. This CDR3 is 15 amino acids long. Germline CDR1 is LGHNA and CDR2 is YNFKEQ. Losses at the gene ends were 6 bases for V and 5 bases for J; bases not matched to a gene: 6. The DNA for the CDR3 is TGTGCCAGCAGTTGGACTAGCGGGAGTCATGAGACCCAGTACTTC. Translation gives CASSWTSGSHETQYF.

This clonotype showed up just a few times. The chain combines TRBV20-1 with TRBJ2-1; no reliable D call. The CDR3 length is 14 residues. V lost 7 bases, J lost 0 bases, and 13 bases lay in between. In germline, CDR1 is DFQATT, CDR2 SNEGSKA (reference sequence). CDR3 nucleotides: TGCAGTGGTCTGGCGGAGAGCTCCTACAATGAGCAGTTCTTC. Translation gives CSGLAESSYNEQFF.

This clonotype was recorded a few times. J is TRBJ2-5 and V is TRBV7-2; 9 bases align to TRBD2. Germline V gene data show CDR1 as SGHTA and CDR2 as FQGNSA. The CDR3 is 15 amino acids. With 1 base clipped from V and 5 bases from J, the junction kept 5 bases outside the gene matches. The CDR3 here is CASSLVAGGKETQYF. CDR3 DNA sequence: TGTGCCAGCAGCTTAGTGGCGGGAGGGAAGGAGACCCAGTACTTC. The full variable domain, its missing parts supplied by reference TRBV7-2 and TRBJ2-5, is GAGVSQSPSNKVTEKGKDVELRCDPISGHTALYWYRQSLGQGLEFLIYFQGNSAPDKSGLPSDRFSAERTGGSVSTLTIQRTQQEDSAVYLCASSLVAGGKETQYFGPGTRLLVL.

This clonotype was observed at least ten times. The chain uses TRBV3-1 and TRBJ2-2; no firm D call. Trimming left V 0 bases short and J 6 bases short, with 5 bases between. The germline gives CDR1 LGHDT, CDR2 YNNKEL (reference sequence). The CDR3 loop spans 13 amino acids. The CDR3 DNA sequence: TGTGCCAGCAGCCAAGACGTGGCCGGGGAGCTGTTTTTT. Its translation is CASSQDVAGELFF.

The chain employs TRBV2 and TRBJ2-5; D gene ambiguous. V was trimmed by 1 base and J by 9 bases, leaving 9 bases between them. This CDR3 comprises 12 residues. Germline V lookup: CDR1 SNHLY, CDR2 FYNNEI. The CDR3 bases are TGTGCCAGCAGTGAAGGGGCGTCGGCCCAGTACTTC. Its translation: CASSEGASAQYF.

In its sample, this clonotype was seen a few times. The chain uses TRBV18 and TRBJ1-1; 11 bases line up with TRBD1. Germline assignment: CDR1 KGHSH and CDR2 LQKENI. With 3 bases clipped from V and 4 bases from J, the junction kept 10 bases outside the gene matches. This CDR3 has 17 residues. The CDR3 nucleotides are TGTGCCAGCTCACCTCCAGGGACAGGGGGTGACGGCACTGAAGCTTTCTTT. Protein sequence: CASSPPGTGGDGTEAFF.

This clonotype turned up a few times. The CDR3 DNA reads TGTGCCAGCAGTTCTCAGATAGAGACCCAGTACTTC. It yields the protein CASSSQIETQYF. V is TRBV12-3 or TRBV12-4 and J is TRBJ2-5; D not certain. The CDR3 loop spans 12 amino acids. V was shortened by 4 bases and J by 4 bases, with 7 bases between the two germline ends.

This clonotype occurred a few times. V and J are TRBV11-2 and TRBJ1-6; no clear D. The V end was cut by 0 bases, the J end by 9 bases, with 12 bases between. The CDR3 extends over 15 amino acids. Germline V gene data show CDR1 as SGHAT and CDR2 as FQNNGV. The CDR3 is CASSLDREEGSPLHF. CDR3 nucleotide sequence: TGTGCCAGCAGCTTAGATAGAGAGGAAGGTTCACCCCTCCACTTT. The full variable domain, with the rest looked up from reference TRBV11-2 and TRBJ1-6, is EAGVAQSPRYKIIEKRQSVAFWCNPISGHATLYWYQQILGQGPKLLIQFQNNGVVDDSQLPKDRFSAERLKGVDSTLKIQPAKLEDSAVYLCASSLDREEGSPLHFGNGTRLTVT.

The table lists this clonotype with a few counts. This chain connects TRBV19 to TRBJ1-1; a weak D match, TRBD1 (6 bases). Trimming cost V 10 bases and J 1 base, with 16 bases left between them. The CDR3 has 14 residues. Germline V lookup: CDR1 LNHDA, CDR2 SQIVND (reference sequence). The CDR3 loop reads CATYGGQPNTEAFF. The DNA of the CDR3 is TGTGCCACCTATGGGGGACAACCGAACACTGAAGCTTTCTTT. Full variable domain (rest looked up from reference TRBV19 and TRBJ1-1): DGGITQSPKYLFRKEGQNVTLSCEQNLNHDAMYWYRQDPGQGLRLIYYSQIVNDFQKGDIAEGYSVSREKKESFPLTVTSAQKNPTAFYLCATYGGQPNTEAFFGQGTRLTVV.

This clonotype came up a few times. This rearrangement joins TRBV6-2 or TRBV6-3 to TRBJ2-7; unclear D gene. The length of the CDR3 is 11 residues. Per the germline V gene, CDR1 is MNHEY and CDR2 is SVGEGT. Trimming removed 6 bases from V and 7 bases from J, with 10 bases in between. The CDR3 region has the DNA TGTGCCAGCAGCTCAGTAAAAGAGCAGTACTTC. This translates into CASSSVKEQYF.

This clonotype was counted a few times. This sequence joins TRBV19 and TRBJ1-1; D is perhaps TRBD1 (6 bases). The germline V gene has CDR1 LNHDA and CDR2 SQIVND (reference sequence). V dropped 7 bases and J dropped 4 bases, with 19 bases sitting between them. The CDR3 totals 15 residues. The CDR3 is CASNSGGGSGTEAFF. In DNA form, the CDR3 reads TGTGCCAGTAATTCAGGAGGGGGATCGGGCACTGAAGCTTTCTTT.

This clonotype was detected only a few times. The chain links TRBV4-3 to TRBJ2-3, with a possible D match to TRBD2 (5 bases). Trimming stripped 0 bases from V and 2 bases from J, with 12 bases between. This CDR3 is built from 16 residues. Looked up from germline, CDR1 is LGHNA and CDR2 is YSLEER. CDR3 bases: TGCGCCAGCAGCCAAGAGGCTAGCAGAATCACAGATACGCAGTATTTT. This gives the protein CASSQEASRITDTQYF.

This clonotype was counted only a few times. The V and J genes are TRBV5-1 and TRBJ2-6; 8 bases line up with TRBD1. Germline V gene data show CDR1 as SGHRS and CDR2 as YFSETQ. The CDR3 sequence is 15 residues long. J gave up 2 bases and V 7 bases, and 5 bases lay outside the gene matches. CDR3 sequence (DNA): TGCGCCAGCCACCCAGGGGGCGCTGGGGCCAACGTCCTGACTTTC. Translation: CASHPGGAGANVLTF.

This clonotype was counted a single time. V gene TRBV28 combines with J gene TRBJ1-4; 7 positions match TRBD1. The CDR3 runs to 13 residues. The germline gives CDR1 MDHEN, CDR2 SYDVKM. Losses at the gene ends were 2 bases for V and 12 bases for J; bases not matched to a gene: 6. The CDR3 loop reads CASSLTLGTELFF. CDR3 DNA sequence: TGTGCCAGCAGTTTAACCCTTGGGACAGAACTGTTTTTT.

This clonotype was detected a few times. The chain links TRBV7-9 to TRBJ2-5; 7 bases are shared with TRBD2. Germline V lookup: CDR1 SEHNR, CDR2 FQNEAQ (reference sequence). V dropped 3 bases and J dropped 7; count of bases not matched to a gene: 14. The CDR3 has 16 residues. CDR3 nucleotides: TGTGCCAGCAGCTTGTTGGGGTCTAGCGGACGTGGGACCCAGTACTTC. Amino acids: CASSLLGSSGRGTQYF.

V gene TRBV30 combines with J gene TRBJ1-2, with a possible D match to TRBD1 (5 bases). CDR3 length: 12 residues. Trimming removed 0 bases at V and 7 bases at J, with 9 bases between. Germline CDR1 GTSNPN, CDR2 SVGIG (reference sequence). The CDR3 sequence is CAWSVTGAGYTF. CDR3 DNA: TGTGCCTGGAGTGTTACAGGAGCTGGCTACACCTTC. The variable domain in full, completed from reference TRBV30 and TRBJ1-2, reads SQTIHQWPATLVQPVGSPLSLECTVEGTSNPNLYWYRQAAGRGLQLLFYSVGIGQISSEVPQNLSASRPQDRQFILSSKKLLLSDSGFYLCAWSVTGAGYTFGSGTRLTVV.

This clonotype showed up just a few times. The chain carries TRBV24-1 and TRBJ2-1; 7 bases map to TRBD1. The CDR3 consists of 13 residues. Germline assignment: CDR1 KGHDR and CDR2 SFDVKD. The junction had 3 bases not matched to a gene; V was cut back by 7 bases and J by 4 bases. In DNA form, the CDR3 reads TGTGCCACCAGACCACAGGGGTACAATGAGCAGTTCTTC. Protein product: CATRPQGYNEQFF.

This clonotype was seen a handful of times. The chain joins TRBV7-9 to TRBJ2-2; the D gene is possibly TRBD2 (6 bases). The V end lost 6 bases, the J end lost 4 bases, and 12 bases lay between the germline ends. This CDR3 region has 14 residues. Germline V gene sequence: CDR1 SEHNR, CDR2 FQNEAQ (reference sequence). CDR3 loop: CASRREEITGELFF. The DNA of the CDR3 is TGTGCCAGCAGGAGGGAGGAGATCACCGGGGAGCTGTTTTTT.